The T cell receptor beta chain under discussion was sequenced for a study of T cell responses to AZD1222 COVID-19 vaccine. Study-wide findings and caveats: Unmutated variant regions are reportedly the target of nearly half of TCRs that are spike-specific. Spike-specific TCR breadth and depth grew following two AZD1222 doses. White British ancestry dominated among donors, who included more females, and clonal diversity was possibly underestimated. Among AZD1222 vaccinees, only 5 or 6 were seropositive at baseline.

The V gene's germline CDR1 is LNHNV and CDR2 YYDKDF (reference sequence). Trimming cost V 0 bases and J 2 bases, with 14 bases left between them. The CDR3 runs 17 residues. Only in-frame clones appear in the TCRdb table, and some are missing; sequencing was by immunoSEQ multiplex PCR. Of some 150,000 clones detected, nearly 90% appear once; the ten largest clones hold about 5%. On this clone: As yet, its antigen is unknown.

This specimen was peripheral blood, taken 28 days after the second dose of the MenACWY control vaccine. The receptor's source is an adult who received the MenACWY meningococcal vaccine as a control. The gene calls are TRBV15 and TRBJ2-1, with a tentative D call TRBD1 (6 bases). The CDR3, as DNA: TGTGCCACCAGCAGAGAGGGGGCGGGTTCCACCTACAATGAGCAGTTCTTC. Translated: CATSREGAGSTYNEQFF.